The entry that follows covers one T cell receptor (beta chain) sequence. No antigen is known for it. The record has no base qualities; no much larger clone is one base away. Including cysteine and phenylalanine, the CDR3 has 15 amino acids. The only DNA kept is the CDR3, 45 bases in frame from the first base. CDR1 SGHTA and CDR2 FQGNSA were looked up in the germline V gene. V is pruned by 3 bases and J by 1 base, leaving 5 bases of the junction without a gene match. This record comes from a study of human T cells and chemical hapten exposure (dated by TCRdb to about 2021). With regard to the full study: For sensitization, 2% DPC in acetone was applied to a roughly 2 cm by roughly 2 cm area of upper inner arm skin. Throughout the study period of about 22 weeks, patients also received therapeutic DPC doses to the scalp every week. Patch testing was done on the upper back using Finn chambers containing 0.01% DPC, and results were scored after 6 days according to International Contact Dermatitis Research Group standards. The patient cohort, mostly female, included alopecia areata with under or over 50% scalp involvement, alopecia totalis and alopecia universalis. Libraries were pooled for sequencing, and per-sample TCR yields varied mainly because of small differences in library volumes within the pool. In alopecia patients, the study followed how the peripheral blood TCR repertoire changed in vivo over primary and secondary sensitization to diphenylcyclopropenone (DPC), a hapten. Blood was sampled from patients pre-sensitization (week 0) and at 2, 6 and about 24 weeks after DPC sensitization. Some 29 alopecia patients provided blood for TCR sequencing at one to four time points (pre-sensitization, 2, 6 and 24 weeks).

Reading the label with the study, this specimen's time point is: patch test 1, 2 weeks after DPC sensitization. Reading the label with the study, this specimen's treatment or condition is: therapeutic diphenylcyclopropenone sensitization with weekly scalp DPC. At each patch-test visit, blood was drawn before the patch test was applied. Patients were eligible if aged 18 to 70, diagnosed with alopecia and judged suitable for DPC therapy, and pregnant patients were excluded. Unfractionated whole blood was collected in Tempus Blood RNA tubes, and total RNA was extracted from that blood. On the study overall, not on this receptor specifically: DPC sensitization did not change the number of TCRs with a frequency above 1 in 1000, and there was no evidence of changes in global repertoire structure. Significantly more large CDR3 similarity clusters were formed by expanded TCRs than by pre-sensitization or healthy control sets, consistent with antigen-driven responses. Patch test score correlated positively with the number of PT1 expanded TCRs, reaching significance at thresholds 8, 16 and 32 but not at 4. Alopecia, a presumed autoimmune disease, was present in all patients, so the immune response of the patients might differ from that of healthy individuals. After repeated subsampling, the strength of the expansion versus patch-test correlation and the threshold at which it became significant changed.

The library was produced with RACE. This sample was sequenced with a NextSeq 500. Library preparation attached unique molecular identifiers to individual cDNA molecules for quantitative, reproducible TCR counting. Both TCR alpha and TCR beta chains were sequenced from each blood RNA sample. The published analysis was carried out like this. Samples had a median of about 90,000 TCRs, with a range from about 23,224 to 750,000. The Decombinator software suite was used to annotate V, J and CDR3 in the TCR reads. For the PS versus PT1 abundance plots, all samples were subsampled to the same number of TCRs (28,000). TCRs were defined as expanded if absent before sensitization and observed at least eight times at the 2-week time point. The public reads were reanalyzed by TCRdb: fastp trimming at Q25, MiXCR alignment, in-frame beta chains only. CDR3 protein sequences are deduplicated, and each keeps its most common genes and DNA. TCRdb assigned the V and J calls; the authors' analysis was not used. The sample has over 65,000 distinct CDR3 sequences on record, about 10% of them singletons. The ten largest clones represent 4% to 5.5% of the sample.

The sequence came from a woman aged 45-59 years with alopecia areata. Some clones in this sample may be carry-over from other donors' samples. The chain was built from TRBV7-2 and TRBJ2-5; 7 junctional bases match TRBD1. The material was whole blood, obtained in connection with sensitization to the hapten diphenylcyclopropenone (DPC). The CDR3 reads CASSFLGTVQETQYF. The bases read TGTGCCAGCAGCTTCCTAGGGACAGTCCAAGAGACCCAGTACTTC.